This T cell receptor (beta chain) was sequenced during a study of STAT5B mutations in CD4+ large granular lymphocyte leukemia. Points from the study as a whole: TRBV06-family usage was enriched in top patient clones (8/27) versus controls (2/35).

Notes on this clone: Its specificity is not known.

Only in-frame clones appear in the TCRdb table, and some are missing; sequencing was by immunoSEQ multiplex PCR. In the table there are around 43,000 clones, 65% to 90% of which are singletons. V dropped 6 bases and J dropped 9; count of bases not matched to a gene: 12. From germline, CDR1 is SGDLS and CDR2 YYNGEE. The CDR3 totals 15 residues. Sequencing was done on a sample of CD4+ T cells from blood buffy coats. V usage is TRBV9 and J usage is TRBJ2-1; TRBD2 matches 10 bases. This clonotype was obtained from a human donor in good health. In DNA, the CDR3 is TGTGCCAGCAACCACAAAGCGGGAGGGAGGAGTGAGCAGTTCTTC. It codes for CASNHKAGGRSEQFF.